These T cell receptor beta chains were read from a single sample in a study. TCRdb processed the RT-PCR reads anew with MiXCR; each CDR3 protein has one entry. The sample records about 680,000 distinct CDR3 sequences, 14% being singletons. Sequenced: memory CD4+ T cells from blood. Receptors were obtained from a female donor in good health, serving as a healthy control. The CDR3 runs from the conserved cysteine through the conserved F or W. A D gene is named only where the DNA matches it firmly. Rows may omit the clone size; those that give it use once, few, many or a size class.

D,size,J,V,CDR3,DNA
.,many,TRBJ2-7,TRBV20-1,CGAGVSYEQYF,TGCGGTGCAGGGGTGTCCTACGAGCAGTACTTC
.,many,TRBJ2-7,TRBV5-4,CASSLETGPYEQYF,TGTGCCAGCAGCTTGGAGACAGGCCCCTACGAGCAGTACTTC
.,many,TRBJ1-1,TRBV3-1,CASSQEAGNTEAFF,TGTGCCAGCAGCCAAGAGGCGGGGAACACTGAAGCTTTCTTT
TRBD2,.,TRBJ2-7,TRBV12-3/TRBV12-4,CASSFQPSSGSTYEQYF,TGTGCCAGCAGTTTTCAGCCGTCTAGCGGGAGTACCTACGAGCAGTACTTC
.,few,TRBJ2-1,TRBV20-1,CSAWAASSYNEQFF,TGCAGTGCCTGGGCCGCGAGCTCCTACAATGAGCAGTTCTTC
.,many,TRBJ2-7,TRBV29-1,CSVVGGVAPYEQYF,TGCAGCGTTGTAGGGGGGGTTGCCCCCTACGAGCAGTACTTC
.,.,TRBJ1-1,TRBV11-2,CASSWANRVSPEAFF,TGTGCCAGCAGCTGGGCAAACAGGGTTTCCCCTGAAGCTTTCTTT
TRBD2,many,TRBJ2-1,TRBV20-1,CSASLAGGYNEQFF,TGCAGTGCTAGCCTAGCGGGAGGGTACAATGAGCAGTTCTTC
.,.,TRBJ2-7,TRBV3-1,CASSQVVGTYEQYF,TGTGCCAGCAGCCAAGTGGTGGGAACCTACGAGCAGTACTTC
.,few,TRBJ2-1,TRBV11-2,CASSLAPYYNEQFF,TGTGCCAGCAGCTTAGCGCCTTATTACAATGAGCAGTTCTTC
.,many,TRBJ1-3,TRBV10-3,CAITGFSGNTIYF,TGTGCCATCACGGGGTTCTCTGGAAACACCATATATTTT
.,few,TRBJ1-1,TRBV20-1,CSVTSGALNTEAFF,TGCAGTGTAACGAGTGGGGCGTTGAACACTGAAGCTTTCTTT
.,few,TRBJ2-6,TRBV20-1,CSARQSSLYSGANVLTF,TGCAGTGCTCGGCAGTCGTCCTTATACTCTGGGGCCAACGTCCTGACTTTC
.,.,TRBJ2-2,TRBV3-1,CASSQRGSGELFF,TGTGCCAGCAGCCAACGAGGGTCCGGGGAGCTGTTTTTT
.,.,TRBJ1-6,TRBV7-3,CASAPQGGSPLHF,TGTGCCAGCGCCCCCCAGGGAGGTTCACCCCTCCACTTT
.,.,TRBJ1-5,TRBV6-2/TRBV6-3,CASSRADGNQPQHF,TGTGCCAGCAGTAGGGCGGACGGGAATCAGCCCCAGCATTTT
TRBD1,many,TRBJ2-5,TRBV10-3,CAISESFGTGEETQYF,TGTGCCATCAGTGAGTCGTTCGGGACAGGGGAAGAGACCCAGTACTTC
.,.,TRBJ1-6,TRBV5-5,CASSLGGADSSYNSPLHF,TGTGCCAGCAGCTTGGGGGGTGCAGACAGCTCCTATAATTCACCCCTCCACTTT
TRBD2,.,TRBJ2-3,TRBV6-1,CASSELAGTSTDTQYF,TGTGCCAGCAGTGAACTAGCGGGAACCAGCACAGATACGCAGTATTTT
TRBD1,few,TRBJ1-2,TRBV5-4,CASTQGGADSLYGYTF,TGTGCCAGCACCCAGGGGGGAGCAGACAGTCTCTATGGCTACACCTTC